Below are 31 T cell receptor beta chains sequenced from a single sample in a study of control samples from healthy donors and cancer patients. Some clones are missing from TCRdb's copy, which holds only in-frame ones; the method was immunoSEQ multiplex PCR. The sample has around 80,000 clones, approximately 94% seen once. The material sequenced was blood. Source of these receptors: a woman in her 30s in good health.

The genes are TRBV19 and TRBJ2-2; the D gene could be TRBD1 or TRBD2 (5 bases each). Germline CDR1 is LNHDA and CDR2 is SQIVND (reference sequence). Trimming removed 5 bases at V and 7 bases at J, with 14 bases between. This CDR3 contains 14 residues. The CDR3 coding sequence is TGTGCCAGTAGTTGGGACCTGAACGTCGGGGAGCTGTTTTTT. Its protein is CASSWDLNVGELFF.

The chain couples TRBV7-3 to TRBJ2-3; 11 nucleotides align to TRBD2. Trimming cost V 8 bases and J 1 base; bases outside gene matches: 2. The CDR3 contains 14 residues. Germline-derived CDR1 and CDR2 are SGHTA and FQGTGA. CDR3 sequence reads: CASGSGGGTDTQYF. The CDR3 region has the DNA TGTGCCAGCGGTAGCGGGGGGGGCACAGATACGCAGTATTTT.

V and J are TRBV7-2 and TRBJ2-1; tentatively, D is TRBD1 (6 bases). There are 13 residues in the CDR3. Trimming took off 3 bases at V and 8 bases at J, with 11 bases between the two ends. From germline, CDR1 is SGHTA and CDR2 FQGNSA. Here the CDR3 reads CASSLTGSDEQFF. The CDR3 DNA sequence: TGTGCCAGCAGCTTGACAGGTAGCGATGAGCAGTTCTTC.

The V call is TRBV6-1, the J call TRBJ2-7; D not resolved. Germline CDR1 and CDR2: MNHNS and SASEGT. V lost 2 bases, J lost 2 bases, and 13 bases lay in between. This CDR3 spans 15 amino acids. The CDR3 DNA reads TGTGCCAGCAGTGAACCCCAGAGACCAACCTACGAGCAGTACTTC. Its translation is CASSEPQRPTYEQYF.

The table lists this clone with a few counts. The V gene is TRBV19, the J gene TRBJ1-1; a weak D match, TRBD1 (6 bases). Deletions cut 5 bases from V and 4 bases from J, with 11 bases between. Per the germline V gene, CDR1 is LNHDA and CDR2 is SQIVND (reference sequence). This CDR3 region has 13 residues. The CDR3 DNA reads as TGTGCCAGTAGTCCAGGGGCTGGCACTGAAGCTTTCTTT. Translation gives CASSPGAGTEAFF.

The chain joins TRBV5-5 to TRBJ1-1; no reliable D call. Germline CDR1 reads SGHKS; CDR2 reads YYEKEE (reference sequence). The CDR3 has 16 residues. V was clipped by 0 bases and J by 4 bases, with 16 bases between them. The CDR3 loop reads CASSLGRESVVTEAFF. The CDR3 bases are TGTGCCAGCAGCTTGGGGCGGGAATCGGTCGTCACTGAAGCTTTCTTT.

The CDR3 region is CASSGTGGNEKLFF. CDR3 nucleotide sequence: TGCGCCAGTTCGGGGACAGGGGGTAATGAAAAACTGTTTTTT. The chain recombines TRBV5-1 with TRBJ1-4; 11 nucleotides align to TRBD1. This CDR3 contains 14 residues. V shed 8 bases, J shed 4 bases, and the junction held 4 bases outside the gene matches. Germline-derived CDR1 and CDR2 are SGHRS and YFSETQ.

This clone was observed a single time. The chain combines TRBV7-9 with TRBJ1-2, with 8 bases aligning to TRBD1. CDR3 length: 14 residues. Trimming took 5 bases from V and 3 from J; bases not matched to a gene: 5. Per the germline V gene, CDR1 is SEHNR and CDR2 is FQNEAQ (reference sequence). CDR3 protein: CASSTLTGDYGYTF. CDR3 bases: TGTGCCAGCAGCACCCTGACAGGGGACTATGGCTACACCTTC.

This clone has just one count. This chain connects TRBV5-1 to TRBJ1-1; D is possibly TRBD1 (6 bases). Trimming removed 5 bases from V and 4 bases from J, with 12 bases in between. Germline CDR1 is SGHRS and CDR2 is YFSETQ. The CDR3 is 13 residues long. CDR3 sequence: CASRPTGTTEAFF. The CDR3 DNA reads TGCGCCAGCAGGCCTACAGGGACCACTGAAGCTTTCTTT.

The chain links TRBV19 to TRBJ2-5; TRBD2 matches at 7 bases. There are 14 residues in the CDR3. With 4 bases clipped from V and 2 bases from J, the junction kept 4 bases outside the gene matches. Per the germline V gene, CDR1 is LNHDA and CDR2 is SQIVND (reference sequence). CDR3 sequence: CASSTGLGQETQYF. The CDR3, as DNA: TGTGCCAGTAGTACCGGACTAGGACAAGAGACCCAGTACTTC.

This chain joins TRBV28 and TRBJ2-4, with 9 bases identical to TRBD1. V trimming: 7 bases; J trimming: 7 bases; junction bases outside the gene matches: 2. The germline V gene encodes CDR1 MDHEN and CDR2 SYDVKM. The CDR3 totals 12 residues. The CDR3 DNA follows: TGTGCCAGCACTACAGGGGGCAACATTCAGTACTTC. This sequence encodes CASTTGGNIQYF.

The J gene is TRBJ1-2, the V gene TRBV28; 9 nucleotides agree with TRBD1. Losses at the gene ends were 5 bases for V and 5 bases for J; bases not matched to a gene: 6. Germline values: CDR1 MDHEN, CDR2 SYDVKM. The length of the CDR3 is 14 residues. CDR3 nucleotides: TGTGCCAGCAGTGCCGGGACAGGGATATATGGCTACACCTTC. This translates into CASSAGTGIYGYTF.

The V gene is TRBV4-1, the J gene TRBJ1-1, with TRBD1 as a possible D gene (5 bases). Trimming shortened V by 0 bases and J by 1 base, and 6 bases separated the two germline ends. The germline CDR1 and CDR2 sequences are MGHRA and YSYEKL. CDR3 length: 14 residues. CDR3 protein: CASSQDTGNTEAFF. CDR3 nucleotides: TGCGCCAGCAGCCAAGATACAGGGAACACTGAAGCTTTCTTT.

This clone was picked up one time. The chain has TRBV6-5 and TRBJ1-2; D might be TRBD1 (6 bases). Germline V CDR1 and CDR2: MNHEY, SVGAGI. The CDR3 extends over 12 amino acids. Deletions cut 9 bases from V and 4 bases from J, with 12 bases between. The CDR3, as DNA: TGTGCCAGTCACAGGGAAACCTATGGCTACACCTTC. This sequence encodes CASHRETYGYTF.

This chain joins TRBV6-4 and TRBJ1-1, with D perhaps TRBD1 (5 bases). The CDR3 is 14 residues long. Trimming pared 5 bases from V and 6 bases from J, leaving 16 bases between. Germline V gene data show CDR1 as MRHNA and CDR2 as SNTAGT. The CDR3 DNA is TGTGCCAGCAGTCAAGGGACGGGGATTTCTGAAGCTTTCTTT. It encodes CASSQGTGISEAFF.

This clone was detected only a few times. The rearrangement joins TRBV6-5 to TRBJ2-3, with D uncertain. Deletions cut 4 bases from V and 4 bases from J, with 12 bases between. The CDR3 is made up of 14 amino acids. Germline V gives CDR1 MNHEY, CDR2 SVGAGI. The CDR3 DNA reads TGTGCCAGCAGTTCCGCCGAGGTGGCAGATACGCAGTATTTT. This translates into CASSSAEVADTQYF.

The rearrangement uses TRBV30 and TRBJ1-5; a weak D match, TRBD1 (5 bases). CDR1 and CDR2 from the germline V gene are GTSNPN and SVGIG (reference sequence). The V end lost 7 bases, the J end lost 2 bases, and 12 bases lay between the germline ends. The CDR3 loop spans 13 amino acids. This CDR3 reads CALGQGGNQPQHF. CDR3 in DNA: TGTGCCTTGGGCCAGGGAGGCAATCAGCCCCAGCATTTT.

J is TRBJ1-2 and V is TRBV19; D remains unclear. CDR1 and CDR2 from the germline V gene are LNHDA and SQIVND (reference sequence). The CDR3 loop spans 11 amino acids. Trimming took off 6 bases at V and 8 bases at J, with 10 bases between the two ends. The CDR3 loop reads CASSEVLGYTF. The CDR3 region has the DNA TGTGCCAGTAGCGAGGTGCTGGGCTACACCTTC.

The chain links TRBV4-1 to TRBJ1-5; D is unresolved. The CDR3 loop spans 15 amino acids. Germline assignment: CDR1 MGHRA and CDR2 YSYEKL. Trimming cost V 0 bases and J 1 base, with 7 bases left between them. DNA for the CDR3: TGCGCCAGCAGCCAAGACCCCGACAGCAATCAGCCCCAGCATTTT. Amino acids: CASSQDPDSNQPQHF.

This chain links TRBV28 with TRBJ2-4; 7 nucleotides agree with TRBD2. The CDR3 contains 17 residues. The V gene end was trimmed by 1 base and the J gene end by 2 bases; junction bases not matched to a gene: 8. Per germline, CDR1 MDHEN and CDR2 SYDVKM. The CDR3 reads CASSLYGRGNPKNIQYF. As DNA, the CDR3 is TGTGCCAGCAGTTTATATGGGCGGGGGAACCCCAAAAACATTCAGTACTTC.

This chain uses TRBV30 with TRBJ1-5; possible D gene TRBD1, 5 bases. CDR1 is GTSNPN, CDR2 SVGIG, per germline (reference sequence). Trimming stripped 3 bases from V and 7 bases from J, with 16 bases between. The CDR3 contains 14 residues. The chain's CDR3 is CAWSAGSLRQPQHF. CDR3 coding DNA: TGTGCCTGGAGCGCAGGGTCGCTTCGACAGCCCCAGCATTTT.

About this clone itself: An end of the junction differs from the germline gene, which may be a read error. The CDR3, as DNA: TGTGCCAGCAGTGAGGGGGGAGTCGGTTGGGTCTTC. As protein: CASSEGGVGWVF. The chain links TRBV6-6 to TRBJ2-1, with D perhaps being TRBD1 or TRBD2 (6 bases each). CDR3 length: 12 residues. CDR1 is MNHNY, CDR2 SVGAGI, per germline (reference sequence).

J is TRBJ1-6 and V is TRBV11-3, with a tentative D call TRBD1 (5 bases). The V end was cut by 3 bases, the J end by 7 bases, with 7 bases between. The CDR3 length is 13 residues. Germline-derived CDR1 and CDR2 are SGHNT and YENEEA. CDR3 DNA sequence: TGTGCCAGCAGCTTGGAGGGGAATTCACCCCTCCACTTT. Residues: CASSLEGNSPLHF.

V gene TRBV14 combines with J gene TRBJ1-1; D gene uncertain. The CDR3 extends over 13 amino acids. V was trimmed by 1 base and J by 1 base, leaving 4 bases between them. Germline CDR1 SGHDN, CDR2 FVKESK. The CDR3 is CASSQVRNTEAFF. As DNA, the CDR3 is TGTGCCAGCAGCCAAGTCAGGAACACTGAAGCTTTCTTT.

V is TRBV14 and J is TRBJ1-2; 7 bases are shared with TRBD1. CDR1 and CDR2 (germline): SGHDN, FVKESK. CDR3 size: 14 residues. The V segment lost 4 bases and the J segment 8 bases; nucleotides outside the gene matches: 10. CDR3 coding DNA: TGTGCCAGCAGCCGACAGGCAACACAGGGGGGCTACACCTTC. Protein sequence: CASSRQATQGGYTF.

The chain carries TRBV9 and TRBJ1-2; the match to TRBD1 covers 7 bases. Per germline, CDR1 SGDLS and CDR2 YYNGEE. CDR3 length equals 15 residues. V shed 3 bases and J 3 bases; nucleotides not matched to a gene: 8. CDR3 DNA sequence: TGTGCCAGCAGCGCCCACAGGGGAATTGACTATGGCTACACCTTC. Translated, it gives CASSAHRGIDYGYTF.

The chain couples TRBV2 to TRBJ1-2, with a weak D call TRBD1 (5 bases). Germline CDR1 is SNHLY and CDR2 is FYNNEI. The CDR3 is 14 residues long. The V end was cut by 6 bases, the J end by 4 bases, with 15 bases between. The CDR3 bases are TGTGCCAGCAGCGAAAGGGGATCGCCCTATGGCTACACCTTC. It yields the protein CASSERGSPYGYTF.

The chain uses TRBV24-1 and TRBJ2-1; 12 nucleotides match TRBD2. With 3 bases clipped from V and 7 bases from J, the junction kept 12 bases outside the gene matches. The CDR3 has 18 residues. The V gene's germline CDR1 is KGHDR and CDR2 SFDVKD. The CDR3, as DNA: TGTGCCACCAGTGATCCAGGACTAGCGGGGAGTAAAAAGAATGAGCAGTTCTTC. Translating it yields CATSDPGLAGSKKNEQFF.

The chain has TRBV18 and TRBJ2-5; D is unresolved. Trimming removed 3 bases from V and 0 bases from J, with 8 bases in between. The CDR3 length is 14 residues. CDR1 and CDR2 (germline): KGHSH, LQKENI. The CDR3 reads CASSPSLYQETQYF. As DNA, the CDR3 is TGTGCCAGCTCACCCTCTTTGTACCAAGAGACCCAGTACTTC.

The CDR3 protein is CASRALGDGYTF. The CDR3 DNA sequence: TGTGCCAGCAGGGCCCTAGGGGATGGCTACACCTTC. This chain links TRBV7-9 with TRBJ1-2; a possible D gene is TRBD1 (5 bases). From germline, CDR1 is SEHNR and CDR2 FQNEAQ (reference sequence). The CDR3 spans 12 residues. Trimming took 6 bases from V and 6 from J, leaving 11 bases between them. Using reference TRBV7-9 and TRBJ1-2 for the parts outside the CDR3, the full variable domain is DTGVSQNPRHKITKRGQNVTFRCDPISEHNRLYWYRQTLGQGPEFLTYFQNEAQLEKSRLLSDRFSAERPKGSFSTLEIQRTEQGDSAMYLCASRALGDGYTFGSGTRLTVV.

The chain links TRBV11-3 to TRBJ1-1, with a possible D match to TRBD1 (6 bases). Germline CDR1 reads SGHNT; CDR2 reads YENEEA. Trimming stripped 2 bases from V and 3 bases from J, with 13 bases between. This CDR3 has 15 residues. CDR3 region: CASSLFSDRDTEAFF. As DNA, the CDR3 is TGTGCCAGCAGCTTATTTTCGGACAGAGACACTGAAGCTTTCTTT.